The rows below give T cell receptor beta chains drawn from one sample of a study of blood T cell repertoires in COVID-19. Repertoires were generated with immunoSEQ multiplex PCR, while TCRdb's copy carries only in-frame clones and drops some. The sample yields about 240,000 clones, roughly 79% seen once. Source material: peripheral blood. These receptor sequences come from a woman of 80 years or more with COVID-19, enrolled during active disease. Both conserved end residues are part of each CDR3. A D gene is named only where the DNA matches it firmly. Clone size appears in some rows only: once, few, many, or a class for an expanded clone.

J: TRBJ1-5; D: .; size: .; V: TRBV6-5; DNA: TGTGCCAGCAGTTCTGTAGGGGGTGATCAGCCCCAGCATTTT; CDR3: CASSSVGGDQPQHF
J: TRBJ2-2; D: TRBD2; size: .; V: TRBV28; DNA: TGTGCCAGCAGTTCGGGGACTAGCGGGAGTCACGGGGAGCTGTTTTTT; CDR3: CASSSGTSGSHGELFF
J: TRBJ1-5; D: .; size: .; V: TRBV7-2; DNA: TGTGCCAGCAGCTCGGACGGGGGAAACAGCAATCAGCCCCAGCATTTT; CDR3: CASSSDGGNSNQPQHF
J: TRBJ2-5; D: TRBD2; size: .; V: TRBV6-5; DNA: TGTGCCAGCACCAGCGGGGGTCGTAGAAGGACCCAGTACTTC; CDR3: CASTSGGRRRTQYF
J: TRBJ2-6; D: TRBD2; size: .; V: TRBV6-2/TRBV6-3; DNA: TGTGCCAGCAGTCATCCCGGAGGCGGGAGGGGGACTGGGGCCAACGTCCTGACTTTC; CDR3: CASSHPGGGRGTGANVLTF
J: TRBJ1-4; D: .; size: .; V: TRBV7-9; DNA: TGTGCCAGCAGCCTCCCGACGGGAAAACTGTTTTTT; CDR3: CASSLPTGKLFF
J: TRBJ2-7; D: .; size: .; V: TRBV29-1; DNA: TGCAGCGCGGATAGAGGGAAAGGGTCCGAGCAGTACTTC; CDR3: CSADRGKGSEQYF
J: TRBJ2-7; D: .; size: .; V: TRBV20-1; DNA: TGCAGTGCTAGTTGGGGGCTCGGCGAGCAGTACTTC; CDR3: CSASWGLGEQYF
J: TRBJ1-2; D: .; size: .; V: TRBV18; DNA: TGTGCCAGCTCACCAACCCGAGACAATAAATCCTATGGCTACACCTTC; CDR3: CASSPTRDNKSYGYTF
J: TRBJ2-3; D: .; size: .; V: TRBV19; DNA: TGTGCCACCTCTATGCCCGGGTCCACCACAGATACGCAGTATTTT; CDR3: CATSMPGSTTDTQYF
J: TRBJ1-3; D: .; size: .; V: TRBV25-1; DNA: TGTGCCAGCACTAGAACCGGCTCTGGAAACACCATATATTTT; CDR3: CASTRTGSGNTIYF
J: TRBJ1-1; D: .; size: .; V: TRBV3-1/TRBV3-2; DNA: TGTGCCAGCAGCCTCGGACAGTTGAACACTGAAGCTTTCTTT; CDR3: CASSLGQLNTEAFF
J: TRBJ2-3; D: .; size: .; V: TRBV24-1; DNA: TGTGCCACCAGTGATTTGTGGGGGCAGGCGGGGGACACAGATACGCAGTATTTT; CDR3: CATSDLWGQAGDTDTQYF
J: TRBJ2-5; D: .; size: once; V: TRBV5-1; DNA: TGCGCCAGCAGCTTGGATAATGCCAGGCAAGAGACCCAGTACTTC; CDR3: CASSLDNARQETQYF
J: TRBJ2-2; D: TRBD1; size: .; V: TRBV7-9; DNA: TGTGCCAGCAGTAAACAGGGGTCCGGGGAGCTGTTTTTT; CDR3: CASSKQGSGELFF
J: TRBJ1-2; D: .; size: once; V: TRBV5-1; DNA: TGCGCCAGCAGCTTCGCCGCAGGGCGAGTTTATGGCTACACCTTC; CDR3: CASSFAAGRVYGYTF
J: TRBJ2-6; D: .; size: .; V: TRBV7-9; DNA: TGTGCCAGCAGCTTAAAGCTCAGGTTGAGCTCTGGGGCCAACGTCCTGACTTTC; CDR3: CASSLKLRLSSGANVLTF
J: TRBJ2-1; D: TRBD2; size: .; V: TRBV7-3; DNA: TGTGCCAGCAGCTCCTCTGGCGGGGGCTACAATGAGCAGTTCTTC; CDR3: CASSSSGGGYNEQFF
J: TRBJ2-1; D: TRBD2; size: .; V: TRBV29-1; DNA: TGCAGCGTTGACGAACGAACGGGACTAGCTCCCGGTGAGCAGTTCTTC; CDR3: CSVDERTGLAPGEQFF
J: TRBJ2-5; D: TRBD1; size: .; V: TRBV18; DNA: TGTGCCAGCTCACCACGGCTGACAGGGGAAGAGACCCAGTACTTC; CDR3: CASSPRLTGEETQYF
J: TRBJ1-4; D: .; size: .; V: TRBV2; DNA: TGTGCCAGCTCTCTGGGGGCTGATAATGAAAAACTGTTTTTT; CDR3: CASSLGADNEKLFF
J: TRBJ1-6; D: TRBD1; size: .; V: TRBV27; DNA: TGTGCCAGCAGCCAGGGGGGAGATAATTCACCCCTCCACTTT; CDR3: CASSQGGDNSPLHF
J: TRBJ2-7; D: TRBD2; size: once; V: TRBV19; DNA: TGTGCCAGTAGTATAGAGGCCAGCGGGGAGGGAGAGCAGTACTTC; CDR3: CASSIEASGEGEQYF
J: TRBJ2-7; D: .; size: .; V: TRBV6-2/TRBV6-3; DNA: TGTGCCAGCAGTTACTCGATTGGGACTCTTCCCTACGAGCAGTACTTC; CDR3: CASSYSIGTLPYEQYF
J: TRBJ1-5; D: .; size: .; V: TRBV14; DNA: TGTGCCAGCAGCCAAAGACACAGATATAGCAATCAGCCCCAGCATTTT; CDR3: CASSQRHRYSNQPQHF